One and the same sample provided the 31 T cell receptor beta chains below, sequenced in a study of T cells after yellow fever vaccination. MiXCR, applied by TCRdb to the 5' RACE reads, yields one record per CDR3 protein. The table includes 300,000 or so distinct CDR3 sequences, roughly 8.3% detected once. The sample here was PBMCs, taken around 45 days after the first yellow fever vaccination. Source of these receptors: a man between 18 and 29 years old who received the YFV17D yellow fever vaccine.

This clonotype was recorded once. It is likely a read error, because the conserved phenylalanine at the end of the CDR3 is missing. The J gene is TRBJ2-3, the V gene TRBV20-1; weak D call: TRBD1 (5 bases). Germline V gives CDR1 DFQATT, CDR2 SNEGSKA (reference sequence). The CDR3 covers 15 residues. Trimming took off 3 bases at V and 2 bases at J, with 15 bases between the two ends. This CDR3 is CSARLDKHFTDTQYY. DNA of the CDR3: TGCAGTGCTAGGCTGGACAAGCATTTCACAGATACGCAGTATTAT.

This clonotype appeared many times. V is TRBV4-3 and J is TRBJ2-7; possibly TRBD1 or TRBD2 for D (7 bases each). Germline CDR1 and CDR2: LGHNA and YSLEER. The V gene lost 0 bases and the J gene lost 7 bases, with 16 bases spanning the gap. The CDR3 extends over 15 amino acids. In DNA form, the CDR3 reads TGCGCCAGCAGCCAAGAAGGGGGCTGGGGGGGTGAGCAGTACTTC. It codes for CASSQEGGWGGEQYF.

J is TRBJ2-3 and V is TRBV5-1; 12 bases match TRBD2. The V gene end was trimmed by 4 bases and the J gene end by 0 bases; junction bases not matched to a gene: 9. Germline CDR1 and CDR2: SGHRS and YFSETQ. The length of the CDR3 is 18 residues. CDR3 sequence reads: CASSTGLAGFPSTDTQYF. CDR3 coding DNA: TGCGCCAGCAGCACCGGACTAGCGGGATTCCCTAGCACAGATACGCAGTATTTT. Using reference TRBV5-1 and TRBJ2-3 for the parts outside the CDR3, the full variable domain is KAGVTQTPRYLIKTRGQQVTLSCSPISGHRSVSWYQQTPGQGLQFLFEYFSETQRNKGNFPGRFSGRQFSNSRSEMNVSTLELGDSALYLCASSTGLAGFPSTDTQYFGPGTRLTVL.

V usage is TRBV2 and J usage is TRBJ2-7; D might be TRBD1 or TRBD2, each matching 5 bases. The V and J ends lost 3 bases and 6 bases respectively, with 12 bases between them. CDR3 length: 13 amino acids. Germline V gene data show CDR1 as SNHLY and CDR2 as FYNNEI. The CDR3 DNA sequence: TGTGCCAGCAGTGAGGGGGACGGAACCGAGCAGTACGTC. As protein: CASSEGDGTEQYV.

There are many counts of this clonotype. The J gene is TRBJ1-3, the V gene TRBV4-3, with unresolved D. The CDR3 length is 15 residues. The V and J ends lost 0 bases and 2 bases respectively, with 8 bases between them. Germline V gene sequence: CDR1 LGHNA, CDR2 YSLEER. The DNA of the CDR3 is TGCGCCAGCAGCCAAGATATACAACCTGGAAACACCATATATTTT. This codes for CASSQDIQPGNTIYF.

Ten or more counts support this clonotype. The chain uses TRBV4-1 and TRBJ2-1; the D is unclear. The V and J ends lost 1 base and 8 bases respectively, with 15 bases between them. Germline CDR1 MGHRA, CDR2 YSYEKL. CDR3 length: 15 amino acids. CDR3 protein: CASSQGFNPVYEQFF. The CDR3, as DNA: TGCGCCAGCAGCCAAGGATTTAACCCCGTCTATGAGCAGTTCTTC.

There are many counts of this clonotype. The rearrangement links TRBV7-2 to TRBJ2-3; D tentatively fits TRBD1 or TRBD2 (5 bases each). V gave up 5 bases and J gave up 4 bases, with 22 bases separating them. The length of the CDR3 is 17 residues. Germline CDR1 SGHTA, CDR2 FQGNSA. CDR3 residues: CASSPHREGLGADTQYF. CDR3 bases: TGTGCCAGCAGCCCCCATCGCGAGGGGCTTGGGGCAGATACGCAGTATTTT.

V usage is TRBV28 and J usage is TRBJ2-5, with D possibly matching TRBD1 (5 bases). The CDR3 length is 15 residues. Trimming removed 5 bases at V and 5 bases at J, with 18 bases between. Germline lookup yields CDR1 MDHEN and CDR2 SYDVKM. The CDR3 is CASSPFGATRETQYF. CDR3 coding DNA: TGTGCCAGCAGTCCTTTTGGGGCGACCCGGGAGACCCAGTACTTC.

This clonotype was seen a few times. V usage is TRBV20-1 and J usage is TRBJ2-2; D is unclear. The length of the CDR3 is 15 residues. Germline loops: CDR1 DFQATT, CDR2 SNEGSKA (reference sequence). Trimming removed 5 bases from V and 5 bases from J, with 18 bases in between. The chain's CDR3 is CSAPSLSGFTGELFF. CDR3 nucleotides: TGCAGTGCTCCCTCCCTCTCGGGCTTTACCGGGGAGCTGTTTTTT.

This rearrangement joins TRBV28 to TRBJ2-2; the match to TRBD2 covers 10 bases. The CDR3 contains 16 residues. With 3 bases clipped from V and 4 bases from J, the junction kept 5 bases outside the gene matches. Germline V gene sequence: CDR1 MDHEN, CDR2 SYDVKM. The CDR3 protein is CASSFPTSGATGELFF. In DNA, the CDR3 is TGTGCCAGCAGTTTCCCAACTAGCGGGGCCACCGGGGAGCTGTTTTTT.

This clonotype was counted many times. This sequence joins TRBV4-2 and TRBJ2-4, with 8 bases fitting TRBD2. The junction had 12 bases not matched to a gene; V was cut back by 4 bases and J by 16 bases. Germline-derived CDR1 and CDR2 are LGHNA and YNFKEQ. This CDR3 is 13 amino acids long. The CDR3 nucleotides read TGTGCCAGCAGCCCGGGGACTAGTGGAATAATATACTTC. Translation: CASSPGTSGIIYF.

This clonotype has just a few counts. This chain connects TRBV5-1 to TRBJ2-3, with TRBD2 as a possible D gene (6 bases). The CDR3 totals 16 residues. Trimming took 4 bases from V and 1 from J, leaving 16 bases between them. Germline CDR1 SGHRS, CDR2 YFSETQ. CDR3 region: CASSKDYYRGTDTQYF. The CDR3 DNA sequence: TGCGCCAGCAGCAAGGACTATTACAGAGGCACAGATACGCAGTATTTT.

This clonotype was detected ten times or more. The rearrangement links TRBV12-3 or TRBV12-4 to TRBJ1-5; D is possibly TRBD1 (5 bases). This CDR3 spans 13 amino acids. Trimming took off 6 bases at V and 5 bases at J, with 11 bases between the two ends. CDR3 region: CASRPKGDQPQHF. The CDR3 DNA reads TGTGCCAGCAGGCCCAAAGGGGATCAGCCCCAGCATTTT.

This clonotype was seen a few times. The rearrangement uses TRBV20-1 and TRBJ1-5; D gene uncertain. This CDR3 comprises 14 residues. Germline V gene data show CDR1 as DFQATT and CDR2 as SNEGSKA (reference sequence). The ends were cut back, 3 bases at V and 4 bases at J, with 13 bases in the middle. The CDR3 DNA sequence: TGCAGTGCTAGCGCCACCCCCGCGAATCAGCCCCAGCATTTT. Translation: CSASATPANQPQHF.

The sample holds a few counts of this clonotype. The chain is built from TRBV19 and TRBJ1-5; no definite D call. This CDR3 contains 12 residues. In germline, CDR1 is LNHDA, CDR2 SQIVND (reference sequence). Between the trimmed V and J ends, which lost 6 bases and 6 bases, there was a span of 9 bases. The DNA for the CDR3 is TGTGCCAGTAGAGGATGGGGTCAGCCCCAGCATTTT. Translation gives CASRGWGQPQHF.

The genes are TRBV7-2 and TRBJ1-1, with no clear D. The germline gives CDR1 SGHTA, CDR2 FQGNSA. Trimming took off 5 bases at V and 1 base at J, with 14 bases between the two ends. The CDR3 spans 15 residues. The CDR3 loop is CASSLRWASNTEAFF. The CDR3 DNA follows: TGTGCCAGCAGCCTAAGATGGGCCTCGAACACTGAAGCTTTCTTT.

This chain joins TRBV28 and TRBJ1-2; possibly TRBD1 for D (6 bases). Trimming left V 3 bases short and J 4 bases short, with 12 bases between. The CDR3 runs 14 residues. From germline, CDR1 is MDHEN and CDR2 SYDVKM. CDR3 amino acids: CASSFWDTAYGYTF. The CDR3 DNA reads TGTGCCAGCAGTTTTTGGGACACGGCCTATGGCTACACCTTC.

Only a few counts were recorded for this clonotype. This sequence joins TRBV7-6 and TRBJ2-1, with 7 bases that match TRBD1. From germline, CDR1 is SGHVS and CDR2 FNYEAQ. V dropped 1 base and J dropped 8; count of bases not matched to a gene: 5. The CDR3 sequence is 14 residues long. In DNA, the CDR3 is TGTGCCAGCAGCTTAGAGGGGGCAAGCGATGAGCAGTTCTTC. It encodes CASSLEGASDEQFF.

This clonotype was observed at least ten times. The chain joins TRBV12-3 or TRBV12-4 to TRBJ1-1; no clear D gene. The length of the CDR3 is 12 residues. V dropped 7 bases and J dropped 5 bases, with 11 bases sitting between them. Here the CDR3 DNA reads TGTGCCAGCACGATAGCGGGAACTGAAGCTTTCTTT. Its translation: CASTIAGTEAFF.

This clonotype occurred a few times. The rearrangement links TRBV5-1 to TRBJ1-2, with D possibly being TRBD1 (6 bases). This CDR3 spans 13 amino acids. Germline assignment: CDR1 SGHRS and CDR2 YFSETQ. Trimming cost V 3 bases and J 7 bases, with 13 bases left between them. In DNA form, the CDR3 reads TGCGCCAGCAGCTGGACGAGAGGGGGTGGCTACACCTTC. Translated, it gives CASSWTRGGGYTF.

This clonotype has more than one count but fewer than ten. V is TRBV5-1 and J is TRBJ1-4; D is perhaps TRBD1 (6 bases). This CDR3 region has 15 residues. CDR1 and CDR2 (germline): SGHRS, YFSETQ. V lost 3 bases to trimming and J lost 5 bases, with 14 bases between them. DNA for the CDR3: TGCGCCAGCAGCTCCGGACAGACGTTAAATGAAAAACTGTTTTTT. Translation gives CASSSGQTLNEKLFF. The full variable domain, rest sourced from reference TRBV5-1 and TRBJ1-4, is KAGVTQTPRYLIKTRGQQVTLSCSPISGHRSVSWYQQTPGQGLQFLFEYFSETQRNKGNFPGRFSGRQFSNSRSEMNVSTLELGDSALYLCASSSGQTLNEKLFFGSGTQLSVL.

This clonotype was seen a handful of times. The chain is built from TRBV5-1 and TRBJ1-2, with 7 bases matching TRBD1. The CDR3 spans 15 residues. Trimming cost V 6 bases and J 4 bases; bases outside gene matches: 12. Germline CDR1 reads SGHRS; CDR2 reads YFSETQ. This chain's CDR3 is CASNYDRVSLYGYTF. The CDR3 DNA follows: TGCGCCAGCAACTACGACAGGGTCTCCCTCTATGGCTACACCTTC.

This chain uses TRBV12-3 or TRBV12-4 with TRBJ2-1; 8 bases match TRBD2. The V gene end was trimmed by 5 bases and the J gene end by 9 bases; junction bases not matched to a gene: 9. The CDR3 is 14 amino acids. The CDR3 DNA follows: TGTGCCAGCAGTGGGGGCGGGGGGACTACTGAGCAGTTCTTC. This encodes CASSGGGGTTEQFF.

This CDR3 reads CASSRKATNEKLFF. CDR3 bases: TGTGCCAGCAGCCGGAAGGCAACTAATGAAAAACTGTTTTTT. This rearrangement joins TRBV6-1 to TRBJ1-4; no reliable D call. CDR3 length: 14 residues. V was trimmed by 6 bases and J by 0 bases, leaving 8 bases between them. The germline V gene encodes CDR1 MNHNS and CDR2 SASEGT.

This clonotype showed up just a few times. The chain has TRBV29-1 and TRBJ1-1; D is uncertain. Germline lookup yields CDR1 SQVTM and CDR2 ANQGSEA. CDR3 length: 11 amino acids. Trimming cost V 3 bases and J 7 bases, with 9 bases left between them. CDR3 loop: CSVDWPGEAFF. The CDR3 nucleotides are TGCAGCGTTGATTGGCCAGGTGAAGCTTTCTTT. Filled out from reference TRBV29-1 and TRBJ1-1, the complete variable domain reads SAVISQKPSRDICQRGTSLTIQCQVDSQVTMMFWYRQQPGQSLTLIATANQGSEATYESGFVIDKFPISRPNLTFSTLTVSNMSPEDSSIYLCSVDWPGEAFFGQGTRLTVV.

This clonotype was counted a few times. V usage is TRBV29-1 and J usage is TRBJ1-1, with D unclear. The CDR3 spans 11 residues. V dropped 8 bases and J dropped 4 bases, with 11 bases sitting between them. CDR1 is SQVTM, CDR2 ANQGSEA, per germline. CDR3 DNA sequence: TGCAGCTCTCGGACGGGCACTGAAGCTTTCTTT. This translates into CSSRTGTEAFF.

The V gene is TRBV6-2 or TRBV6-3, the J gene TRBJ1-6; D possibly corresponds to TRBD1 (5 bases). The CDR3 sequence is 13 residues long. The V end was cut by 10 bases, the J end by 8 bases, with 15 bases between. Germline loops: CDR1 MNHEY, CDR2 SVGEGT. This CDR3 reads CATTPLRDSPLHF. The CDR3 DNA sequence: TGTGCCACCACGCCTCTCAGGGATTCACCCCTCCACTTT.

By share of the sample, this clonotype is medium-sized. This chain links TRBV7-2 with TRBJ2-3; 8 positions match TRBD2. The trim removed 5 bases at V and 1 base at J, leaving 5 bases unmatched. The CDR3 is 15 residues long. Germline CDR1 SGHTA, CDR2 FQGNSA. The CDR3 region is CASSVGLARTDTQYF. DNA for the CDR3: TGTGCCAGCAGCGTTGGACTAGCCCGCACAGATACGCAGTATTTT.

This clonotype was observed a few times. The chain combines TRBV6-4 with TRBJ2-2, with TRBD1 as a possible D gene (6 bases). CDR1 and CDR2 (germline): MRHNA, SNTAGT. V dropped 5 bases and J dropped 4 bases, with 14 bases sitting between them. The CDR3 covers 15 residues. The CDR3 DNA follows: TGTGCCAGCAGTCCACAGGGTGTAAGCACCGGGGAGCTGTTTTTT. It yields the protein CASSPQGVSTGELFF.

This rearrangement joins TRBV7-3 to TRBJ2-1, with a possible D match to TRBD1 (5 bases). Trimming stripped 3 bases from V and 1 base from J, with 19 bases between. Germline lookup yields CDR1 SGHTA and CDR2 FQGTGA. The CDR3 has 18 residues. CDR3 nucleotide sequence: TGTGCCAGCAGCTTTTCCCCAAGGGGCCTTCATTCCTACAATGAGCAGTTCTTC. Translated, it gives CASSFSPRGLHSYNEQFF. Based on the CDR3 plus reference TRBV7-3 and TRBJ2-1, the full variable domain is GAGVSQTPSNKVTEKGKYVELRCDPISGHTALYWYRQSLGQGPEFLIYFQGTGAADDSGLPNDRFFAVRPEGSVSTLKIQRTERGDSAVYLCASSFSPRGLHSYNEQFFGPGTRLTVL.

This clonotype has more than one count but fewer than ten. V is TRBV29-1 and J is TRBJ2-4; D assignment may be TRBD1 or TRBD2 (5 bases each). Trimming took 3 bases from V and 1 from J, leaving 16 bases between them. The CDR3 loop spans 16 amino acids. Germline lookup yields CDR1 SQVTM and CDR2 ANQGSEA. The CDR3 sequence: CSVDEGQRRAKNIQYF. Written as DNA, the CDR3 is TGCAGCGTTGATGAGGGGCAAAGGAGGGCCAAAAACATTCAGTACTTC.